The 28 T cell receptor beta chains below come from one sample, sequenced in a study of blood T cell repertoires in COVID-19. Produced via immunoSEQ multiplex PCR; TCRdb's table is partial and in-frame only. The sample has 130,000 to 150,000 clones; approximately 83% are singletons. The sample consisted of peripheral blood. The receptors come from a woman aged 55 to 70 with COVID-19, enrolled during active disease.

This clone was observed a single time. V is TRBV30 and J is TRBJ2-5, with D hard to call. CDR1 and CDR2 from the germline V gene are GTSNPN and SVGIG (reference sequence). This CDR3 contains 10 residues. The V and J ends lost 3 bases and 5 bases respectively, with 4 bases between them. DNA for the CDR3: TGTGCCTGGAGCAGGGAGACCCAGTACTTC. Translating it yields CAWSRETQYF.

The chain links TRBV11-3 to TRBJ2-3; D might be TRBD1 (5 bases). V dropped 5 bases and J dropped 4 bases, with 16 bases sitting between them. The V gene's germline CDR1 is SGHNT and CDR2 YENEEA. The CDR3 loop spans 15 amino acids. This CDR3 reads CASSQDSLVPDTQYF. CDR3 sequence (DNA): TGTGCCAGCAGCCAAGACAGCTTAGTCCCAGATACGCAGTATTTT.

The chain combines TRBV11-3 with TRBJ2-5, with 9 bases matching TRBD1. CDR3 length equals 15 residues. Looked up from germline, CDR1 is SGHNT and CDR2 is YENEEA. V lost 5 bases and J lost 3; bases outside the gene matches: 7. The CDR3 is CASSPGTGYEETQYF. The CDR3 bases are TGTGCCAGCAGCCCCGGGACAGGGTACGAAGAGACCCAGTACTTC. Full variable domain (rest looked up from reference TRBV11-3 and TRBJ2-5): EAGVVQSPRYKIIEKKQPVAFWCNPISGHNTLYWYLQNLGQGPELLIRYENEEAVDDSQLPKDRFSAERLKGVDSTLKIQPAELGDSAVYLCASSPGTGYEETQYFGPGTRLLVL.

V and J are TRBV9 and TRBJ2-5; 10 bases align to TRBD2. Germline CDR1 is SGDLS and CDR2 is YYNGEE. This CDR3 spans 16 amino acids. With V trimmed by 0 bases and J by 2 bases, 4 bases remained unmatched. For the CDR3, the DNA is TGTGCCAGCAGCGTAGGGGCTAGCGGGGGTCAAGAGACCCAGTACTTC. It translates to CASSVGASGGQETQYF.

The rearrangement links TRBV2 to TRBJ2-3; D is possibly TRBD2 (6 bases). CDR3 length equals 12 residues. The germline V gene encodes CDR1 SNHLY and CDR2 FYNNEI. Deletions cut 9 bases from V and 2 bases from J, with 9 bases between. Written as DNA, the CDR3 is TGTGCCAGTAGGACTAACACAGATACGCAGTATTTT. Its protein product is CASRTNTDTQYF.

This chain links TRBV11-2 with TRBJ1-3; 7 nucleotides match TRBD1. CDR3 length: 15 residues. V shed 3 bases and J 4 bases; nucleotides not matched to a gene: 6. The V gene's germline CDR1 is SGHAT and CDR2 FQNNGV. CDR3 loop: CASSFDRVTGNTIYF. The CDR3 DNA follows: TGTGCCAGCAGCTTCGACAGGGTAACGGGAAACACCATATATTTT.

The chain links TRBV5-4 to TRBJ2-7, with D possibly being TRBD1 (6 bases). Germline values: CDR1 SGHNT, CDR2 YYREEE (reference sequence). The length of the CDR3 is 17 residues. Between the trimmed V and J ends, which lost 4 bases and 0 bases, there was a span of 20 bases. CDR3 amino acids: CASSPGSTGQSSYEQYF. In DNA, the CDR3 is TGTGCCAGCAGCCCGGGATCCACGGGACAAAGCTCCTACGAGCAGTACTTC.

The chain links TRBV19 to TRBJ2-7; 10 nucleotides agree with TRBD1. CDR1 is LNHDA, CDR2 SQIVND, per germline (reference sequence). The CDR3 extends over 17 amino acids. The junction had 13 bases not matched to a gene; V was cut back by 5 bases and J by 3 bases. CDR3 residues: CASSSPQDRGELYEQYF. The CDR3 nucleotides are TGTGCCAGTAGTTCACCGCAGGACAGGGGGGAACTCTACGAGCAGTACTTC.

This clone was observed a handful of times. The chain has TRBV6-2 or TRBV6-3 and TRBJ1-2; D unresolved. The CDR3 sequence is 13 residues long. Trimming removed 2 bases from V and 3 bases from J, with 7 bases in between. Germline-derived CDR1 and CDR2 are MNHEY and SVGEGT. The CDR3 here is CASSYRSHYGYTF. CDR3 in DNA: TGTGCCAGCAGTTACCGGTCTCACTATGGCTACACCTTC.

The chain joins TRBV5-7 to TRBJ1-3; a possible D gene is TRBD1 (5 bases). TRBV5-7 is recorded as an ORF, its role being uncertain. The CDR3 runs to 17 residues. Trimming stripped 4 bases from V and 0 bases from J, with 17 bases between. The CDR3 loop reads CASSRGRDGGSGNTIYF. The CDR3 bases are TGTGCCAGCAGCCGAGGGCGGGATGGGGGCTCTGGAAACACCATATATTTT.

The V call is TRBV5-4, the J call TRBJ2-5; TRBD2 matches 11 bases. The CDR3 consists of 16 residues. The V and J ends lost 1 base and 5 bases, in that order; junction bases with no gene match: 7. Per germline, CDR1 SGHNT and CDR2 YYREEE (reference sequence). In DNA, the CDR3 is TGTGCCAGCAGCTTGATTAGCGGGGGGGCCGTTGAGACCCAGTACTTC. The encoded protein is CASSLISGGAVETQYF.

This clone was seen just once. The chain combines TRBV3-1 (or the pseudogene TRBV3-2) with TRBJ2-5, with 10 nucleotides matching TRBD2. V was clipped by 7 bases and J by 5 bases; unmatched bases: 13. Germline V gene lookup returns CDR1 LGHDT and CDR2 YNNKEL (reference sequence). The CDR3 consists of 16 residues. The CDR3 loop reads CASTRRGTSVRETQYF. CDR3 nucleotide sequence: TGTGCCAGCACCCGTAGGGGGACTAGCGTTAGGGAGACCCAGTACTTC.

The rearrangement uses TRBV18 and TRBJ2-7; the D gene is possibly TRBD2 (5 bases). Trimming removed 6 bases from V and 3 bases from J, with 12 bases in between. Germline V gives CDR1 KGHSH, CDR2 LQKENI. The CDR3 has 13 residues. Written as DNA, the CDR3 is TGTGCCAGCTCGGAGGATTTGCGCTACGAGCAGTACTTC. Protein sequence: CASSEDLRYEQYF.

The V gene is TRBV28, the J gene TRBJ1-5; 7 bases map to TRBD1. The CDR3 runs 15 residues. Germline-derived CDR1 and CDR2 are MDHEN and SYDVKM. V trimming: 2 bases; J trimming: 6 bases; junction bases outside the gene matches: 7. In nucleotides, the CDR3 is TGTGCCAGCAGTTTAAGGACAGGAGCTGTTCAGCCCCAGCATTTT. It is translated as CASSLRTGAVQPQHF.

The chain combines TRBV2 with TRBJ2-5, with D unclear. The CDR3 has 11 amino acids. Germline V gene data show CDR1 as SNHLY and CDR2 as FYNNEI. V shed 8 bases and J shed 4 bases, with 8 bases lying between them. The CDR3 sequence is CASVLRETQYF. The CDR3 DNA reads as TGTGCCAGCGTTCTTCGAGAGACCCAGTACTTC.

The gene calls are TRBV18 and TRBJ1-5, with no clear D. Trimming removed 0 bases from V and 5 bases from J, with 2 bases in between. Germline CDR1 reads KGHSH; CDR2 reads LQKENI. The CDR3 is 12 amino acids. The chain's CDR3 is CASSPPDQPQHF. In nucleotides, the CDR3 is TGTGCCAGCTCACCACCCGATCAGCCCCAGCATTTT.

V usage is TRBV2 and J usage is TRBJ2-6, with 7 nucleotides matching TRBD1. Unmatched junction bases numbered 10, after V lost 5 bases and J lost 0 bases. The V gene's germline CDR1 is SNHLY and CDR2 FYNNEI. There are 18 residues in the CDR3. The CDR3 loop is CASSPGTVAYSGANVLTF. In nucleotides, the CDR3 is TGTGCCAGCAGTCCAGGGACAGTGGCATACTCTGGGGCCAACGTCCTGACTTTC.

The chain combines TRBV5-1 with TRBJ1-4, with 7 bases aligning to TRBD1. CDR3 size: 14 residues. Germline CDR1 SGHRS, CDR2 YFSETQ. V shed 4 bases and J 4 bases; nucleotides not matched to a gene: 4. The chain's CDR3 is CASSPGTVNEKLFF. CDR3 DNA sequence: TGCGCCAGCAGCCCGGGGACAGTTAATGAAAAACTGTTTTTT.

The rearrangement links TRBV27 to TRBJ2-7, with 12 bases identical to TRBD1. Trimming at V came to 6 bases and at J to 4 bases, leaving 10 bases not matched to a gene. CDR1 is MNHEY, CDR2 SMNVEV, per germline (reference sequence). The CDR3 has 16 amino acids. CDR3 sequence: CASSGTGGGTVYEQYF. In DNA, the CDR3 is TGTGCCAGCAGCGGGACAGGGGGCGGAACGGTATACGAGCAGTACTTC.

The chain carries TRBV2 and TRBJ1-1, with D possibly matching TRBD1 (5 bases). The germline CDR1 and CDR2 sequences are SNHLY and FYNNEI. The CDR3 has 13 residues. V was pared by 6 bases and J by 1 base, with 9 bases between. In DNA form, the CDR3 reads TGTGCCAGCAGGGCTCAGGGGAACACTGAAGCTTTCTTT. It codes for CASRAQGNTEAFF.

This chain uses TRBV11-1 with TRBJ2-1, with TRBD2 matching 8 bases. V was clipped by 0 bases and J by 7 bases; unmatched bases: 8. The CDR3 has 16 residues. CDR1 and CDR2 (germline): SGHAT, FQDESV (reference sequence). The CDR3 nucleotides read TGTGCCAGCAGCTTAGCGTCCCTAGCGGGTAAGAATGAGCAGTTCTTC. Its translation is CASSLASLAGKNEQFF.

CDR3 in DNA: TGTGCCATTTCGGGGTCCCCCTACAATGAGCAGTTCTTC. Its protein is CAISGSPYNEQFF. This chain uses TRBV3-1 (or the pseudogene TRBV3-2) with TRBJ2-1; D might be TRBD2 (5 bases). V lost 10 bases and J lost 2, with 12 bases in between. This CDR3 has 13 amino acids. CDR1 is LGHDT, CDR2 YNNKEL, per germline (reference sequence).

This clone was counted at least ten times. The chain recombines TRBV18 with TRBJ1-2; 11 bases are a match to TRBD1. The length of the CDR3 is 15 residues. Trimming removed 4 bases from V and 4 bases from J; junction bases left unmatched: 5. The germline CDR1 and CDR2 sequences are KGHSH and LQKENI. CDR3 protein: CASSLRTGGFYGYTF. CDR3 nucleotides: TGTGCCAGCTCACTGAGGACAGGGGGCTTCTATGGCTACACCTTC.

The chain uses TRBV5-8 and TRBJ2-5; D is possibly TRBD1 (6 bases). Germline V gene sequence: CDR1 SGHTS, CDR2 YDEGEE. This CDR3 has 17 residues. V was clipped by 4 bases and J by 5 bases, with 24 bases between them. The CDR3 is CASSNGRGTGPGETQYF. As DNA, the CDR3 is TGTGCCAGCAGCAATGGTAGGGGGACGGGCCCGGGGGAGACCCAGTACTTC.

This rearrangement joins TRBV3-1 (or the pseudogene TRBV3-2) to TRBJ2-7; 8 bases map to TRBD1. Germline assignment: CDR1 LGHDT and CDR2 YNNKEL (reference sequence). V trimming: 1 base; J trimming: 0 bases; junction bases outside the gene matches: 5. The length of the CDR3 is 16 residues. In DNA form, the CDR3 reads TGTGCCAGCAGCCAAGTTTTTGGACAGGGCTCCTACGAGCAGTACTTC. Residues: CASSQVFGQGSYEQYF.

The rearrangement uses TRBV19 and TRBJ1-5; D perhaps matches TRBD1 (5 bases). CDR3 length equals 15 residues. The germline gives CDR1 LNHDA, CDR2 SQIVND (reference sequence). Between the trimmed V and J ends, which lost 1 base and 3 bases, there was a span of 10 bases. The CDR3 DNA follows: TGTGCCAGTAGTATAGGGAGGGGCACCAATCAGCCCCAGCATTTT. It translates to CASSIGRGTNQPQHF.

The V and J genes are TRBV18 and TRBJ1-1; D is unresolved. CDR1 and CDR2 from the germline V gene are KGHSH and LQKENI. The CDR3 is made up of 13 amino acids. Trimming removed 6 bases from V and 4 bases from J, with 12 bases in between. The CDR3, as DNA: TGTGCCAGCTCTATCCGGGAGAGCACTGAAGCTTTCTTT. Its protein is CASSIRESTEAFF.

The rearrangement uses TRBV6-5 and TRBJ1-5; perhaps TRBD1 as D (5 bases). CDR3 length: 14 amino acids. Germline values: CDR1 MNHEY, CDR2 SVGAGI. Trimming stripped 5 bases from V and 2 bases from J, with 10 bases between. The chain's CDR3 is CASSQGSGNQPQHF. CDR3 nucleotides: TGTGCCAGCAGTCAGGGTAGTGGCAATCAGCCCCAGCATTTT.